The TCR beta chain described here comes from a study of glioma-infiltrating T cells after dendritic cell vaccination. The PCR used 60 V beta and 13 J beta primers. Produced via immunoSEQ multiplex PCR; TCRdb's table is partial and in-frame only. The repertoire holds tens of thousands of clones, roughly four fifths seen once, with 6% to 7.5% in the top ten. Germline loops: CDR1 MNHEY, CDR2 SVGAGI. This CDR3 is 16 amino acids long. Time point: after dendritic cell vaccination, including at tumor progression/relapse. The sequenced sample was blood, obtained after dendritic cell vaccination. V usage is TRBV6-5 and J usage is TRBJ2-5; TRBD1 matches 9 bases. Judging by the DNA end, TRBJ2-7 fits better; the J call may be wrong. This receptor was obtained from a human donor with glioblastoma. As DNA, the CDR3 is TGTGCCAGCAGTTCTACAGGGGGCGCGACGAATGACGAGCAGTACTTC. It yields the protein CASSSTGGATNDEQYF.